The 22 T cell receptor beta chains in this list originate from one sample, sequenced in a study of CD8+ T cells in alopecia areata (dated by TCRdb to 2016 to 2018). The intended sense of this specimen's time point label: around 22 weeks on oral tofacitinib. Interpreted using the paper, the treatment or condition label stands for: oral pan-JAK inhibitor, 5-10 mg twice daily. Libraries were made using the immunoSEQ multiplex PCR assay. RNA was extracted from all samples and reverse transcribed into cDNA as template for TCR sequencing. TCRdb re-hosts the immuneACCESS table, in-frame sequences only. Its copies lack some clones; in the studies checked, an unresolved V gene accounts for under half of them, and the cause for the rest is not known. The sample yields around 160,000 clones; around three fifths were counted once. The ten largest clones add up to 12% to 15% of the sample. The sequencing here drew on CD4+ T cells sorted from blood, taken at week 24, from a patient treated with tofacitinib. The receptors were gathered from a human donor with alopecia areata.

In this sample, this clone turned up once. A much larger clonotype is one base distant, so this may be a read error. The sample contains more than one DNA sequence encoding this CDR3. V usage is TRBV4-1 and J usage is TRBJ1-5; D perhaps matches TRBD1 (5 bases). This CDR3 contains 16 residues. Germline V gives CDR1 MGHRA, CDR2 YSYEKL. V lost 3 bases, J lost 1 base, and 13 bases lay in between. The CDR3 is CASSQPGGGSNQPQHF. The CDR3 nucleotides read TGCGCCAGCAGCCAGCCCGGCGGGGGGAGCAATCAGCCCCAGCATTTT.

This chain connects TRBV30 to TRBJ1-3, with D perhaps matching TRBD1 (6 bases). This CDR3 has 18 amino acids. Looked up from germline, CDR1 is GTSNPN and CDR2 is SVGIG (reference sequence). V dropped 4 bases and J dropped 3 bases, with 25 bases sitting between them. Here the CDR3 reads CAWKPGGGQLGSGNTIYF. The DNA of the CDR3 is TGTGCCTGGAAACCCGGCGGAGGACAGCTTGGAAGTGGAAACACCATATATTTT.

J is TRBJ1-2 and V is TRBV30, with a possible D match to TRBD1 (6 bases). The germline V and J ends were trimmed by 2 bases and 5 bases, with 12 bases remaining between them. Germline V gene data show CDR1 as GTSNPN and CDR2 as SVGIG (reference sequence). This CDR3 has 13 residues. The CDR3 DNA reads TGTGCCTGGAGTCCGCAGGGGCGGTATGGCTACACCTTC. This translates into CAWSPQGRYGYTF.

The chain has TRBV7-9 and TRBJ1-1; no reliable D call. The V gene's germline CDR1 is SEHNR and CDR2 FQNEAQ (reference sequence). The CDR3 runs 11 residues. The V end was cut by 7 bases, the J end by 7 bases, with 10 bases between. The CDR3 coding sequence is TGTGCCAGCATCACGACGGATGAAGCTTTCTTT. This sequence encodes CASITTDEAFF.

This clone was seen a handful of times. J is TRBJ2-6 and V is TRBV19; D is ambiguous. Trimming took off 6 bases at V and 6 bases at J, with 6 bases between the two ends. CDR1 and CDR2 (germline): LNHDA, SQIVND (reference sequence). The CDR3 covers 12 residues. As DNA, the CDR3 is TGTGCCAGTAGCCGGGCGGCCAACGTCCTGACTTTC. Translating it yields CASSRAANVLTF.

There are a few counts of this clone. J is TRBJ1-1 and V is TRBV10-3; D might be TRBD1 (5 bases). This CDR3 has 14 amino acids. V lost 11 bases, J lost 3 bases, and 19 bases lay in between. Germline V gene lookup returns CDR1 ENHRY and CDR2 SYGVKD. This chain's CDR3 is CAASRTKQDTEAFF. CDR3 nucleotides: TGTGCCGCCAGTAGGACAAAACAGGACACTGAAGCTTTCTTT.

The rearrangement uses TRBV30 and TRBJ1-4, with TRBD1 matching over 10 bases. After removal of 2 bases from V and 8 bases from J, the junction contained 5 bases not matched to a gene. The germline V gene encodes CDR1 GTSNPN and CDR2 SVGIG (reference sequence). This CDR3 has 14 residues. CDR3 sequence reads: CAWSFGTGEEKLFF. In DNA, the CDR3 is TGTGCCTGGAGTTTCGGGACAGGGGAAGAAAAACTGTTTTTT.

This clone was counted only a few times. This chain joins TRBV29-1 and TRBJ1-1; tentative D call: TRBD1 (6 bases). Between the trimmed V and J ends, which lost 6 bases and 0 bases, there was a span of 20 bases. The CDR3 length is 16 residues. Germline CDR1 and CDR2: SQVTM and ANQGSEA. Here the CDR3 reads CSVSFRQAQLNTEAFF. The CDR3 DNA reads TGCAGCGTATCATTTCGACAGGCACAATTGAACACTGAAGCTTTCTTT.

V gene TRBV7-9 combines with J gene TRBJ2-5; D may be TRBD1 (5 bases). Germline CDR1 SEHNR, CDR2 FQNEAQ (reference sequence). CDR3 length equals 15 residues. Trimming took 5 bases from V and 4 from J, leaving 17 bases between them. CDR3 nucleotides: TGTGCCAGCAGCCTCCTGGGGCAGGTTCGAGAGACCCAGTACTTC. This codes for CASSLLGQVRETQYF.

The V call is TRBV9, the J call TRBJ2-2, with unresolved D. Trimming pared 0 bases from V and 2 bases from J, leaving 11 bases between. In germline, CDR1 is SGDLS, CDR2 YYNGEE. The CDR3 extends over 16 amino acids. The CDR3 loop is CASSVVTGRNTGELFF. In DNA, the CDR3 is TGTGCCAGCAGCGTAGTAACGGGTCGAAACACCGGGGAGCTGTTTTTT.

CDR3: CASSRDTSNYGYTF. The CDR3 DNA reads TGTGCCAGCAGCCGGGACACCTCTAACTATGGCTACACCTTC. This chain joins TRBV4-2 and TRBJ1-2; perhaps TRBD1 as D (6 bases). The germline V gene encodes CDR1 LGHNA and CDR2 YNFKEQ. The CDR3 has 14 amino acids. V lost 4 bases and J lost 0, with 9 bases in between.

For the CDR3, the DNA is TGCAGCGTTGTCCTGACAGGGCGAGGGTACGACACTGAAGCTTTCTTT. It translates to CSVVLTGRGYDTEAFF. This chain uses TRBV29-1 with TRBJ1-1; 7 nucleotides align to TRBD1. Unmatched junction bases numbered 14, after V lost 4 bases and J lost 3 bases. This CDR3 is built from 16 residues. Germline V gene data show CDR1 as SQVTM and CDR2 as ANQGSEA.

The chain employs TRBV6-5 and TRBJ1-1; weak D call: TRBD1 (6 bases). Germline loops: CDR1 MNHEY, CDR2 SVGAGI. V dropped 6 bases and J dropped 1 base, with 15 bases sitting between them. This CDR3 spans 15 amino acids. CDR3 loop: CASRAGTRGNTEAFF. The CDR3 DNA reads TGTGCCAGCAGGGCCGGGACAAGGGGGAACACTGAAGCTTTCTTT.

The rearrangement uses TRBV23-1 and TRBJ1-1; a weak D match, TRBD1 (5 bases). TRBV23-1 is identified as an open reading frame with a role that is uncertain. This CDR3 contains 10 residues. Trimming stripped 10 bases from V and 8 bases from J, with 11 bases between. Here the CDR3 reads CANTGGEAFF. Written as DNA, the CDR3 is TGCGCCAACACTGGGGGGGAAGCTTTCTTT.

This chain links TRBV15 with TRBJ1-4, with D maybe TRBD1 (5 bases). The germline V and J ends were trimmed by 5 bases and 8 bases, with 15 bases remaining between them. Germline values: CDR1 LNHNV, CDR2 YYDKDF (reference sequence). The CDR3 contains 14 residues. CDR3 amino acids: CATSPRRGGEKLFF. CDR3 nucleotide sequence: TGTGCCACCAGCCCCCGGCGGGGGGGGGAAAAACTGTTTTTT.

This sequence joins TRBV18 and TRBJ2-5; 8 bases line up with TRBD1. This CDR3 comprises 13 residues. The V gene end was trimmed by 5 bases and the J gene end by 5 bases; junction bases not matched to a gene: 4. CDR1 is KGHSH and CDR2 is LQKENI in the germline V gene. The CDR3 reads CASSTRTGETQYF. CDR3 bases: TGTGCCAGCTCAACCCGGACAGGGGAGACCCAGTACTTC.

This clone was counted only a few times. This chain links TRBV10-3 with TRBJ2-1, with TRBD2 matching over 10 bases. Germline V gene data show CDR1 as ENHRY and CDR2 as SYGVKD. J gave up 6 bases and V 6 bases, and 8 bases lay outside the gene matches. There are 15 residues in the CDR3. The CDR3 sequence: CAISLTSGLFNEQFF. The CDR3 nucleotides are TGTGCCATCAGCCTGACTAGCGGGCTCTTCAATGAGCAGTTCTTC.

This clone has only one observation. The chain combines TRBV19 with TRBJ2-6; D is undetermined. The CDR3 runs to 14 residues. CDR1 and CDR2 (germline): LNHDA, SQIVND (reference sequence). V was cut by 4 bases and J by 4 bases, with 8 bases left in between. The CDR3 DNA sequence: TGTGCCAGTAGTACCTGGTCAGGGGCCAACGTCCTGACTTTC. This gives the protein CASSTWSGANVLTF. The whole variable domain, remainder taken from reference TRBV19 and TRBJ2-6, is DGGITQSPKYLFRKEGQNVTLSCEQNLNHDAMYWYRQDPGQGLRLIYYSQIVNDFQKGDIAEGYSVSREKKESFPLTVTSAQKNPTAFYLCASSTWSGANVLTFGAGSRLTVL.

In regard to this clone: One end of the junction is discordant with germline, which a read error may explain. The rearrangement uses TRBV6-5 and TRBJ2-7, with 8 bases identical to TRBD2. The germline V gene has CDR1 MNHEY and CDR2 SVGAGI. The CDR3 contains 11 residues. The CDR3: CASTPGGVRRF. As DNA, the CDR3 is TGTGCCAGCACCCCGGGGGGGGTTCGCCGCTTC.

The V call is TRBV27, the J call TRBJ2-5, with D maybe TRBD1 (7 bases). Trimming shortened V by 6 bases and J by 4 bases, and 12 bases separated the two germline ends. Looked up from germline, CDR1 is MNHEY and CDR2 is SMNVEV (reference sequence). This CDR3 comprises 13 residues. Written as DNA, the CDR3 is TGTGCCAGCAGCAGGGGGGCCAGAGAGACCCAGTACTTC. Its translation: CASSRGARETQYF.

This chain connects TRBV7-3 to TRBJ2-5; D call uncertain. V was pared by 2 bases and J by 5 bases, with 3 bases between. This CDR3 has 11 residues. CDR1 SGHTA and CDR2 FQGTGA come from the germline V gene. CDR3 sequence: CASSLWETQYF. The DNA for the CDR3 is TGTGCCAGCAGCTTATGGGAGACCCAGTACTTC.

A few counts support this clone. The chain employs TRBV4-1 and TRBJ1-6; D is uncertain. The germline V gene has CDR1 MGHRA and CDR2 YSYEKL. Trimming removed 0 bases at V and 3 bases at J, with 9 bases between. CDR3 length: 16 amino acids. The CDR3 DNA sequence: TGCGCCAGCAGCCAAGACTCCGACCTCTATAATTCACCCCTCCACTTT. Encoded protein: CASSQDSDLYNSPLHF.